This entry describes one TCR beta chain. The data were taken from a study of cytomegalovirus exposure and HLA in healthy donors. The donors were in the approximately 120-subject validation cohort, distinct from the approximately 670-subject first cohort. Some clones are missing from TCRdb's copy, which holds only in-frame ones; the method was immunoSEQ multiplex PCR. The table has 110,000 or so clones, approximately 85% seen once. This CDR3 is built from 14 residues. V shed 4 bases and J shed 1 base, with 10 bases lying between them. Germline-derived CDR1 and CDR2 are MNHNS and SASEGT. The receptor comes from a man younger than 35 in good health and CMV-seronegative. V gene TRBV6-1 combines with J gene TRBJ1-1, with D unresolved. The sample consisted of PBMCs. This CDR3 reads CASSGSTANTEAFF. The CDR3 DNA sequence: TGTGCCAGCAGTGGATCCACAGCGAACACTGAAGCTTTCTTT.